The T cell receptor beta chain described here comes from a study of Graves' ophthalmopathy and Graves' hyperthyroidism. The authors amplified TCR beta CDR3 regions, and they did so from RNA transcripts for repertoire sequencing. HTBI primers served in a first-round RT-PCR, which a second-round multiplex PCR followed. Each CDR3 protein is one row after TCRdb ran MiXCR on the multiplex PCR reads. This table has about 740,000 distinct CDR3 sequences, approximately 40% appearing once. The CDR3 is 12 residues long. V lost 5 bases, J lost 8 bases, and 13 bases lay in between. CDR1 and CDR2 (germline): SGHTA, FQGNSA. This clonotype was counted only a few times.

The gene calls are TRBV7-2 and TRBJ2-7, with D hard to call. Input material: peripheral blood. This TCR derives from an adult man with Graves' ophthalmopathy. The CDR3 spells CASSPITYQQYF. CDR3 coding DNA: TGTGCCAGCAGCCCCATAACGTACCAGCAGTACTTC.